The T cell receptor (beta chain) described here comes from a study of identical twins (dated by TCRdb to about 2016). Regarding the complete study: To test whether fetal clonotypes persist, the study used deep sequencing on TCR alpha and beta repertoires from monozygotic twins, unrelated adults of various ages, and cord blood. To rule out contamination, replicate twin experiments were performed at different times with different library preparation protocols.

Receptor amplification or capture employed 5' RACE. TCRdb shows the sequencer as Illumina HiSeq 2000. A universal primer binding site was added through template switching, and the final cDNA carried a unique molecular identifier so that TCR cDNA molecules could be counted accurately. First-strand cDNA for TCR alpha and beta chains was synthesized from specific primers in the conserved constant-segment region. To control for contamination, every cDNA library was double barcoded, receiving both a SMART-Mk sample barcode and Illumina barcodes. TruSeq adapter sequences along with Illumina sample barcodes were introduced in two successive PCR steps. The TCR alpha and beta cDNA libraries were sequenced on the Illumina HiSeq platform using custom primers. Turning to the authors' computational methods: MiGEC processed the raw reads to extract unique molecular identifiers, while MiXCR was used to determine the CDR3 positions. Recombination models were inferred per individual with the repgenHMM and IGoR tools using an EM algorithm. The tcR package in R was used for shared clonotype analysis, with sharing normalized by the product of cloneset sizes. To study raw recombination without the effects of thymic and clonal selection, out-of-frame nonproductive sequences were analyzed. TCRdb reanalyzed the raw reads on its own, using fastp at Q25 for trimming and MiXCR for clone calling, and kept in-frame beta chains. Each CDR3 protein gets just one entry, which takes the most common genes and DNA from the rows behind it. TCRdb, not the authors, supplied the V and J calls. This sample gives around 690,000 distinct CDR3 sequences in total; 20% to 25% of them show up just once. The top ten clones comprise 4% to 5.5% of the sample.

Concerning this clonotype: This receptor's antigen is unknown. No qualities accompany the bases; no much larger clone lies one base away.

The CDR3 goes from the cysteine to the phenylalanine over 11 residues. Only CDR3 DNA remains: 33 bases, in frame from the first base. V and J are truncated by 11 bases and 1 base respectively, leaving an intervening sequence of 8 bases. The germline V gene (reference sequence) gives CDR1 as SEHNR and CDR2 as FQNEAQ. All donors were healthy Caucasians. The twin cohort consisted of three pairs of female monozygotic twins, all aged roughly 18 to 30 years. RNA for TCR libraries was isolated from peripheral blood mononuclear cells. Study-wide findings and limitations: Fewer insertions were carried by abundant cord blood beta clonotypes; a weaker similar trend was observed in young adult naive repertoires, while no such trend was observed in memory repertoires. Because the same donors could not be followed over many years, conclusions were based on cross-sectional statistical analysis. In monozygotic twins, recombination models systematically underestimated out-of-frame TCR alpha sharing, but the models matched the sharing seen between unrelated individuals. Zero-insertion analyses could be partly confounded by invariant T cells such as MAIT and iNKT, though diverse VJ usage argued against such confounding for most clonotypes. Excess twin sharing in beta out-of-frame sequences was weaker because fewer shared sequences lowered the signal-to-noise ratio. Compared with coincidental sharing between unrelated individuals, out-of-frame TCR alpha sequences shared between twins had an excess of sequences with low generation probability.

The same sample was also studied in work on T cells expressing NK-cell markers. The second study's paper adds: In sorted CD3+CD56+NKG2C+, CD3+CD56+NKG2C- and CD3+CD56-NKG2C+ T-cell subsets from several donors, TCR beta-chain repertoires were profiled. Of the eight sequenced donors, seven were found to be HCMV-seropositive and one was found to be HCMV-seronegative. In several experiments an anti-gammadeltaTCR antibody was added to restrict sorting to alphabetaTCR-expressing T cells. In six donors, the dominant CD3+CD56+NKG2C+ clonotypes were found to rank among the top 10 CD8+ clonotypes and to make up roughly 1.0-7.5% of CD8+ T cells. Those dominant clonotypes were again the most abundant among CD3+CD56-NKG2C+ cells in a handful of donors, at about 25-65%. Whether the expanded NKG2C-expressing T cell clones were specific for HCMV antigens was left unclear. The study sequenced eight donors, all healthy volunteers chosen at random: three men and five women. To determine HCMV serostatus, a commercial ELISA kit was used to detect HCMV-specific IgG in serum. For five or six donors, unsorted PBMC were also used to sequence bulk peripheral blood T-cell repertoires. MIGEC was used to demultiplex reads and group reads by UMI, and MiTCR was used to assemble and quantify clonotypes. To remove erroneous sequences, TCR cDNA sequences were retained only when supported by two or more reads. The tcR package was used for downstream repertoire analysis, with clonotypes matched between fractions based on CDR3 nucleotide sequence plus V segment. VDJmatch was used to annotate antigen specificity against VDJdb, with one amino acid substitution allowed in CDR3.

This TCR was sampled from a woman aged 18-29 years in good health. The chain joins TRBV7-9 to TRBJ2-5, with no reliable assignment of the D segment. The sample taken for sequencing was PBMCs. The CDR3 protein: CALDPQETQYF. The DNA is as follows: TGTGCCTTGGACCCCCAAGAGACCCAGTACTTC.